Listed below are T cell receptor beta chains from one sample, sequenced in a study of patients and donors after allogeneic stem cell transplantation. TCRdb re-called the RT-PCR reads with MiXCR, one entry per CDR3 protein. The sample includes about 88,000 distinct CDR3 sequences, roughly 50% seen only once; the top ten take approximately 60%. The sequenced sample was blood, either unsorted or a sorted T cell fraction (not recorded which). The source of these receptors is a human donor who was either an allogeneic HSCT recipient or a stem cell or donor lymphocyte infusion donor (not recorded which). It is not recorded whose cells these are; they may come from a transplant donor. Each CDR3 is given without its conserved first and last residue. For some rows the clone size is stated as once, few or many, or as a class when expanded; others skip it.

j_call | v_call | clone_size | cdr3_aa
TRBJ1-1 | TRBV27 | . | ASSNLGGVTEAF
TRBJ1-5 | TRBV4-3 | . | ASSQGRDSGPQH
TRBJ1-6 | TRBV28 | . | ASSFLTGIRNSPLH
TRBJ1-6 | TRBV5-1 | few | ASSLSQLDNSPLH
TRBJ1-3 | TRBV7-9 | . | ASSFPRVQGNTIY
TRBJ1-1 | TRBV20-1 | few | STLEHTEAF
TRBJ2-1 | TRBV4-3 | . | ASSQEPLADNEQF
TRBJ1-1 | TRBV20-1 | . | SAPDRRRNTEAF
TRBJ1-1 | TRBV29-1 | few | SVVGGRDTEAF
TRBJ2-7 | TRBV9 | . | ASSVSSGSYEQY
TRBJ1-5 | TRBV24-1 | . | ATSLTGDDQPQH
TRBJ1-2 | TRBV10-3 | . | AAYTETGGYT
TRBJ1-3 | TRBV6-5 | . | ASSYSYAGGPGNTIY
TRBJ1-3 | TRBV30 | few | AWSGSERSGNTIY
TRBJ2-4 | TRBV20-1 | . | SAPRQGHIQY
TRBJ2-3 | TRBV10-3 | . | ATKGATDTQY
TRBJ1-1 | TRBV14 | once | ASSQVGRRQIAEAF
TRBJ1-5 | TRBV20-1 | . | SAGNRDHSNQPQH
TRBJ1-4 | TRBV7-3 | . | ASSPPLWGQSEKLF
TRBJ1-5 | TRBV6-2/TRBV6-3 | . | ASSYSPQPQH
TRBJ1-1 | TRBV24-1 | . | ATSDSLAGEERAF
TRBJ1-1 | TRBV11-2 | . | ASSSRGGNTEAF
TRBJ2-3 | TRBV27 | few | ASSPTFLWDADTQY
TRBJ2-3 | TRBV20-1 | . | SARGQGVTDTQY
TRBJ1-1 | TRBV28 | few | ASSNDQGSNTEAF
TRBJ1-1 | TRBV28 | few | ASSIARDRNTEAF
TRBJ1-4 | TRBV4-3 | . | ASSPGRGWEEKLF
TRBJ2-3 | TRBV7-2 | . | ASSWETSSDTQY
TRBJ1-5 | TRBV28 | few | ASSGGTGWQPQH
TRBJ1-1 | TRBV18 | . | ASSRGLPEAF
TRBJ1-4 | TRBV5-5 | once | ASSPQSATNEKLF
TRBJ1-3 | TRBV6-1 | few | ASTLYIDFGNTIY